This entry describes one T cell receptor beta chain. Its antigen is still unknown. The study ran its PCR with 60 Vbeta and 13 Jbeta primers. The protocol was immunoSEQ multiplex PCR, while the TCRdb copy is restricted to in-frame clones and leaves out a portion. This table lists some 150,000 clones. The sample originates from a study of cytomegalovirus exposure and HLA in healthy donors. The overall study: Earlier work reported roughly 120 million unique TCR beta sequences from 150 million to 200 million T cells. Study results and limitations: Researchers counted 164 TCR beta chains as cytomegalovirus-associated. Sequencing likely generated an artifact that appeared as a cluster of highly shared sequence variants. Most TCRs appeared rarely, but some public TCRs recurred in many donors.

The source is a young woman in good health and CMV-seronegative. The sequenced sample consisted of PBMCs.

The CDR3 loop is CASSLSVLAGEGVDNEQFF. As DNA, the CDR3 is TGTGCCAGCAGCTTAAGTGTGCTAGCGGGAGAGGGAGTCGACAATGAGCAGTTCTTC. The chain links TRBV7-3 to TRBJ2-1; TRBD2 matches at 10 bases. V trimming: 1 base; J trimming: 5 bases; junction bases outside the gene matches: 14. The CDR3 is made up of 19 amino acids. Germline CDR1 and CDR2: SGHTA and FQGTGA.